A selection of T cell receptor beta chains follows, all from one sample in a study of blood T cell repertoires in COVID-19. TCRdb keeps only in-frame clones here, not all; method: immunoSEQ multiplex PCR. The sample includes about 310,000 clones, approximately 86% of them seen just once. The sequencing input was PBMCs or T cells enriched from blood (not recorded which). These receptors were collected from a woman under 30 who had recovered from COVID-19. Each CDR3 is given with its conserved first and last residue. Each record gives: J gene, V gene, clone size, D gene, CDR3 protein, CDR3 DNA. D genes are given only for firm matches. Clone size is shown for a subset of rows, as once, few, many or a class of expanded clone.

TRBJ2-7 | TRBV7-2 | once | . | CASSPIVAHYEQYF | TGTGCCAGCAGCCCGATCGTCGCGCACTACGAGCAGTACTTC
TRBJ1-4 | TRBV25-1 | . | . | CASSDPKGRGATNEKLFF | TGTGCCAGCAGTGATCCTAAAGGAAGGGGCGCAACTAATGAAAAACTGTTTTTT
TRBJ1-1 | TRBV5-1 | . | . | CASSPSAGLNTEAFF | TGCGCCAGCAGCCCCTCCGCAGGCCTGAACACTGAAGCTTTCTTT
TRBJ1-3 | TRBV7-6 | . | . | CASSLAGAGNTIYF | TGTGCCAGCAGCTTAGCCGGGGCTGGAAACACCATATATTTT
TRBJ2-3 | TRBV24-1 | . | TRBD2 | CATSGEAGDTDTQYF | TGTGCCACCAGTGGTGAAGCGGGAGACACAGATACGCAGTATTTT
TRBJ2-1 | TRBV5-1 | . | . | CASSLAQTEQFF | TGCGCCAGCAGCTTGGCGCAGACAGAGCAGTTCTTC
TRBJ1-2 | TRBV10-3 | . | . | CAITLGGGFYGYTF | TGTGCCATCACCCTAGGCGGGGGATTCTATGGCTACACCTTC
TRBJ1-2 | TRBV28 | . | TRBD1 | CASSEGSNRGFSGYTF | TGTGCCAGCAGCGAGGGGTCGAACAGGGGGTTCTCTGGCTACACCTTC
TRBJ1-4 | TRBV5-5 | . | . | CASSLGFGFGEKLFF | TGTGCCAGCAGCTTGGGGTTCGGGTTCGGCGAAAAACTGTTTTTT
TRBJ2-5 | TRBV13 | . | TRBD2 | CASSPRLSGGGETQYF | TGTGCCAGCAGCCCACGACTCAGTGGGGGAGGGGAGACCCAGTACTTC
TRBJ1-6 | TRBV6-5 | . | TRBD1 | CASSYSQGYNSPLHF | TGTGCCAGCAGTTACTCACAGGGGTATAATTCACCCCTCCACTTT
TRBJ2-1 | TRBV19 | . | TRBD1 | CASDDRVAEQFF | TGTGCCAGCGATGACAGGGTCGCTGAGCAGTTCTTC
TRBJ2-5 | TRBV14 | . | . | CASSQAGIGETQYF | TGTGCCAGCAGCCAAGCCGGGATCGGGGAGACCCAGTACTTC
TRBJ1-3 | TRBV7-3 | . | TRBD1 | CASSSQGAGGNTIYF | TGTGCCAGCAGCTCACAGGGGGCAGGTGGAAACACCATATATTTT
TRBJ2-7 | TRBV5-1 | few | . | CASSQDSYEQYF | TGCGCCAGCAGCCAGGACAGCTACGAGCAGTACTTC
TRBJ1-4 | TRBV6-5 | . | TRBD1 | CASSPATGGNEKLFF | TGTGCCAGCAGCCCCGCGACAGGGGGCAATGAAAAACTGTTTTTT
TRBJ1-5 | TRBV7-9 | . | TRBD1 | CASSLGDSYSNQPQHF | TGTGCCAGCAGCTTAGGGGACAGTTATAGCAATCAGCCCCAGCATTTT
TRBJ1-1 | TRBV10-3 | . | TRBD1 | CATNRDRGMNTEAFF | TGTGCCACCAACCGGGACAGGGGTATGAACACTGAAGCTTTCTTT
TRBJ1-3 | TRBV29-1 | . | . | CSVGQADGNTIYF | TGCAGCGTTGGACAAGCCGATGGAAACACCATATATTTT
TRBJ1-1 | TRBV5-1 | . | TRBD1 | CASSLGDRGTEAFF | TGCGCCAGCAGCTTGGGGGACAGGGGGACCGAAGCTTTCTTT
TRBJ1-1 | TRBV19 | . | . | CASYQDTNTEAFF | TGTGCCAGTTACCAGGACACGAACACTGAAGCTTTCTTT
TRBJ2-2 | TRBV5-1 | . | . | CASRPTTGELFF | TGCGCCAGCAGGCCCACTACCGGGGAGCTGTTTTTT
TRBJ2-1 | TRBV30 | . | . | CAWSYMRGRVYNEQFF | TGTGCCTGGAGTTATATGCGGGGTCGAGTCTACAATGAGCAGTTCTTC
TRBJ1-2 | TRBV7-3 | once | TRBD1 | CASSPGGFRGQGYTF | TGTGCCAGCAGCCCAGGGGGGTTTAGGGGACAAGGCTACACCTTC
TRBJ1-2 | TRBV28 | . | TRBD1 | CASSLATGGFSVFYGYTF | TGTGCCAGCAGTTTAGCGACAGGGGGCTTTAGCGTTTTCTATGGCTACACCTTC
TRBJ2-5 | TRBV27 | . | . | CASSSLSPGNLKETQYF | TGTGCCAGCAGTTCCCTCTCCCCGGGGAATCTAAAAGAGACCCAGTACTTC
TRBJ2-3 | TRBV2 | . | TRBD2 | CATPRTSGGWSTDTQYF | TGTGCCACCCCCCGGACTAGCGGGGGGTGGAGCACAGATACGCAGTATTTT
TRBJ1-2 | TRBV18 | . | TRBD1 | CASSPRDRDGYTF | TGTGCCAGCTCACCAAGGGACAGGGATGGCTACACCTTC
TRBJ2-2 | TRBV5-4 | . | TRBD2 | CASSLPTSGGTGELFF | TGTGCCAGCAGCTTACCGACTAGCGGGGGCACCGGGGAGCTGTTTTTT
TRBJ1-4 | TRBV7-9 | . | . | CASSLQLTVRNEKLFF | TGTGCCAGCAGCTTACAATTGACAGTAAGAAATGAAAAACTGTTTTTT